This T cell receptor beta chain was profiled in a study of regulatory T cells in long-lasting Graves disease. Arm-PCR with iRepertoire HTBI primers amplified the CDR3 regions for these TCR beta libraries. TCRdb reprocessed the multiplex PCR reads via MiXCR and lists one record per CDR3 protein. The sample carries about 620,000 distinct CDR3 sequences, roughly 15% recorded once. V shed 6 bases and J 5 bases; nucleotides not matched to a gene: 17. This CDR3 has 18 residues. Germline assignment: CDR1 SNHLY and CDR2 FYNNEI. The time point: newly diagnosed GD, antithyroid drugs for less than 3 months. RNA isolated from PBMCs was used to make the TCR library. This same sample was also taken into another study, of T cells in Graves' hyperthyroidism and ophthalmopathy.

This clonotype was sampled from a woman in her twenties or thirties with Graves disease. Material: peripheral blood mononuclear cells (PBMCs), obtained at new diagnosis, from a patient treated with antithyroid drugs. V and J are TRBV2 and TRBJ2-2; 8 bases line up with TRBD2. The CDR3 coding sequence is TGTGCCAGCAGAAGAACCCGGGAGCTAGCGGGTCGTACCGGGGAGCTGTTTTTT. This translates into CASRRTRELAGRTGELFF.